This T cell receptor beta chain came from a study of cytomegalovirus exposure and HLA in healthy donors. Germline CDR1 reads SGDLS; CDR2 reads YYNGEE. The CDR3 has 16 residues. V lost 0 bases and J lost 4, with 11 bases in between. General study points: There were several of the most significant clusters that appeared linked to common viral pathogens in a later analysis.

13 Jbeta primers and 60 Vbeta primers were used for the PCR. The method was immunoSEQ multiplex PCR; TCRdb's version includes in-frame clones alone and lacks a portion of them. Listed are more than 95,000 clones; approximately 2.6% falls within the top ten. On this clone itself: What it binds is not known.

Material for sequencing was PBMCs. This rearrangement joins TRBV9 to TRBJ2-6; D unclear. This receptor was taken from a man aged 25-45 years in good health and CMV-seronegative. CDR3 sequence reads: CASSVGIVMGANVLTF. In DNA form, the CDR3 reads TGTGCCAGCAGCGTAGGTATAGTCATGGGGGCCAACGTCCTGACTTTC.